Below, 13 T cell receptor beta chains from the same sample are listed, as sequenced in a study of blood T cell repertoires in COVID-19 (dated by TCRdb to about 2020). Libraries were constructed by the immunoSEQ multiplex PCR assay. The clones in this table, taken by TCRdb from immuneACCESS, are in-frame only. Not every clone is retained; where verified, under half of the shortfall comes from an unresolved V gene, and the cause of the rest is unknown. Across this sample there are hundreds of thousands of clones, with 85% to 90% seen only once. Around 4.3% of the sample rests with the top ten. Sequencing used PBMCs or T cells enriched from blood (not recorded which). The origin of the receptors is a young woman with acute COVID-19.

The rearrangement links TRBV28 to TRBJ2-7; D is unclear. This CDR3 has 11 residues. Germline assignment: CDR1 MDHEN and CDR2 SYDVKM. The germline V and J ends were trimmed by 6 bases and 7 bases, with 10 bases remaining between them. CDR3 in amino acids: CASSFYTEQYF. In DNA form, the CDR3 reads TGTGCCAGCAGCTTTTACACGGAGCAGTACTTC.

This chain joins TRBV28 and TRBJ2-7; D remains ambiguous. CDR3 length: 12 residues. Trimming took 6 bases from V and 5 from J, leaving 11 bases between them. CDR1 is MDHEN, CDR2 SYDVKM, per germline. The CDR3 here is CASSLTTDEQYF. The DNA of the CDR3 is TGTGCCAGCAGCCTAACCACCGACGAGCAGTACTTC.

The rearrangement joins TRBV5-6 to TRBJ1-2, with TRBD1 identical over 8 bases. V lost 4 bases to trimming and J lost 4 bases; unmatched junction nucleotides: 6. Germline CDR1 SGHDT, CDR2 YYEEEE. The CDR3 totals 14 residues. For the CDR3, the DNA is TGTGCCAGCAGCCGGGGACAGGAGACCTATGGCTACACCTTC. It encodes CASSRGQETYGYTF.

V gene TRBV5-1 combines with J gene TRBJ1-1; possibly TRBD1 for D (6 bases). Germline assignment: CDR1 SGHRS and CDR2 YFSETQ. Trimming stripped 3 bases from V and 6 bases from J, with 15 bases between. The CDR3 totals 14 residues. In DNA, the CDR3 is TGCGCCAGCAGCTCTCAGGACAGAATCGCTGAAGCTTTCTTT. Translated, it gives CASSSQDRIAEAFF. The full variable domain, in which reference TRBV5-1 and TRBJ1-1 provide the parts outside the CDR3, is KAGVTQTPRYLIKTRGQQVTLSCSPISGHRSVSWYQQTPGQGLQFLFEYFSETQRNKGNFPGRFSGRQFSNSRSEMNVSTLELGDSALYLCASSSQDRIAEAFFGQGTRLTVV.

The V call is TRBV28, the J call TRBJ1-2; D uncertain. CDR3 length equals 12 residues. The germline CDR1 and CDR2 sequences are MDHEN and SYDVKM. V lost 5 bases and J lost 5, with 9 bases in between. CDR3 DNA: TGTGCCAGCAGTCCGCCGGGTTATGGCTACACCTTC. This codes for CASSPPGYGYTF.

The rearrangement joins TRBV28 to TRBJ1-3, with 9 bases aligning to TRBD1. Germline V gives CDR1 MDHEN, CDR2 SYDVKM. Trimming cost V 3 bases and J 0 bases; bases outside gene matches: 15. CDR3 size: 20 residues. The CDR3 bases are TGTGCCAGCAGTTTTGAGGGAGTAACGGGACAGGGCTACTCTGGAAACACCATATATTTT. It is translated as CASSFEGVTGQGYSGNTIYF.

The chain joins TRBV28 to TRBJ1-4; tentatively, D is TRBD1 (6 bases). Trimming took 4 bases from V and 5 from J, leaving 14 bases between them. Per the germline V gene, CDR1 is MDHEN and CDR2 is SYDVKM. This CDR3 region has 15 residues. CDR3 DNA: TGTGCCAGCAGTTCAACAGGGAAAGCGAATGAAAAACTGTTTTTT. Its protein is CASSSTGKANEKLFF. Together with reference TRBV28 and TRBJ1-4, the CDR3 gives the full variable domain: DVKVTQSSRYLVKRTGEKVFLECVQDMDHENMFWYRQDPGLGLRLIYFSYDVKMKEKGDIPEGYSVSREKKERFSLILESASTNQTSMYLCASSSTGKANEKLFFGSGTQLSVL.

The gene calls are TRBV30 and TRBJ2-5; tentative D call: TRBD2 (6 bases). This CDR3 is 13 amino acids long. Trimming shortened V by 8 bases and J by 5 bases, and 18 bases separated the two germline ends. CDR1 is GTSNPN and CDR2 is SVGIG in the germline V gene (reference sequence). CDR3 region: CALGTFVRETQYF. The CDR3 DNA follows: TGTGCCCTCGGGACTTTTGTGCGGGAGACCCAGTACTTC.

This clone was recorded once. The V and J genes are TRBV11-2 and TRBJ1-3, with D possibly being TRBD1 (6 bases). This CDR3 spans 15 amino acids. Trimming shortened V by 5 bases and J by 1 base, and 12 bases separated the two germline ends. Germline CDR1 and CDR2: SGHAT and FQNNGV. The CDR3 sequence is CASSITGSSGNTIYF. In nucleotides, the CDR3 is TGTGCCAGCAGCATTACAGGGTCGTCTGGAAACACCATATATTTT.

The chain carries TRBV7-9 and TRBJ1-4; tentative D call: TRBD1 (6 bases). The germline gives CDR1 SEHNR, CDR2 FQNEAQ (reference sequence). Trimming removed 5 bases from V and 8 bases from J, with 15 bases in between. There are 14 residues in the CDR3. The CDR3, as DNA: TGTGCCAGCAGCCGGACAGCCAAGGGAGAAAAACTGTTTTTT. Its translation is CASSRTAKGEKLFF. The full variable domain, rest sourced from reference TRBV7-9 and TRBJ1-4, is DTGVSQNPRHKITKRGQNVTFRCDPISEHNRLYWYRQTLGQGPEFLTYFQNEAQLEKSRLLSDRFSAERPKGSFSTLEIQRTEQGDSAMYLCASSRTAKGEKLFFGSGTQLSVL.

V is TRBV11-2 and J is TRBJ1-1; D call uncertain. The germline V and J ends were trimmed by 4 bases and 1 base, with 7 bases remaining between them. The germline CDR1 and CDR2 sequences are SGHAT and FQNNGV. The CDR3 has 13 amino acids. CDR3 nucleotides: TGTGCCAGCAGCTACCTACCGAACACTGAAGCTTTCTTT. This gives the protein CASSYLPNTEAFF.

The CDR3 protein is CASSFSGQGTEAFF. CDR3 nucleotide sequence: TGCGCCAGCAGCTTTAGTGGACAGGGCACTGAAGCTTTCTTT. This chain links TRBV5-1 with TRBJ1-1; 8 bases line up with TRBD1. Germline lookup yields CDR1 SGHRS and CDR2 YFSETQ. After removal of 2 bases from V and 4 bases from J, the junction contained 4 bases not matched to a gene. CDR3 length: 14 residues.

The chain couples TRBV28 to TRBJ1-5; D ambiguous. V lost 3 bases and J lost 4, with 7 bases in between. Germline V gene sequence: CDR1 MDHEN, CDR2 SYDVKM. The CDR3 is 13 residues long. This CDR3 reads CASSFAENQPQHF. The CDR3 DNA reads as TGTGCCAGCAGTTTCGCGGAGAATCAGCCCCAGCATTTT.